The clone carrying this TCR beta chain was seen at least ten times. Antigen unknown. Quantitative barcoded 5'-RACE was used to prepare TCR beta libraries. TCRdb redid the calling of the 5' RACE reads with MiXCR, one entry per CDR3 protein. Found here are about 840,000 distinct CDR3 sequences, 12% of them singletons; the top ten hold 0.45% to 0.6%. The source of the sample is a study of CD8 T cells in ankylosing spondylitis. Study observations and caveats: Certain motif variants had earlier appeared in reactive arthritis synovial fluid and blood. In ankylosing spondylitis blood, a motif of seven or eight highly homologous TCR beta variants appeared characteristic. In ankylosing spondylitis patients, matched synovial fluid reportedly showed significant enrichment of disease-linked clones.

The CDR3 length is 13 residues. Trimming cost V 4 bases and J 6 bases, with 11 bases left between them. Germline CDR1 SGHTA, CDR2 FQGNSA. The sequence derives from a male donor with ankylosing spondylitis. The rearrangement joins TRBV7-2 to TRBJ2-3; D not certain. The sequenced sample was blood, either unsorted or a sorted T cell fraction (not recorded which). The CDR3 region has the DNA TGTGCCAGCAGCTCCGGTTGGGTGGATACGCAGTATTTT. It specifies CASSSGWVDTQYF.